The 25 T cell receptor beta chains listed next were all sequenced from one sample in a study of cytomegalovirus exposure and HLA in healthy donors. Assay: immunoSEQ multiplex PCR; the TCRdb copy retains only in-frame clones and omits some. The sample records fewer than 200,000 clones, around 92% being singletons. The sample was PBMCs. The receptors derive from a woman aged 18-29 years in good health and CMV-seropositive.

This rearrangement joins TRBV11-2 to TRBJ1-2, with D tentatively TRBD1 (5 bases). V was cut by 2 bases and J by 6 bases, with 10 bases left in between. Germline V gene data show CDR1 as SGHAT and CDR2 as FQNNGV. The CDR3 is 13 residues long. The CDR3 here is CASSLTQGNGYTF. The CDR3 DNA is TGTGCCAGCAGCTTAACGCAGGGAAATGGCTACACCTTC.

As to this clone: Different DNA sequences within this sample yield the same CDR3. The genes are TRBV5-6 and TRBJ1-5; D call uncertain. V lost 2 bases, J lost 2 bases, and 8 bases lay in between. This CDR3 has 14 amino acids. The germline CDR1 and CDR2 sequences are SGHDT and YYEEEE. The CDR3 nucleotides are TGTGCCAGCAGCTTAGGGAGGGGCAATCAGCCCCAGCATTTT. Translation gives CASSLGRGNQPQHF.

The genes are TRBV2 and TRBJ2-1; no firm D call. Germline CDR1 and CDR2: SNHLY and FYNNEI. This CDR3 spans 13 amino acids. Trimming pared 2 bases from V and 8 bases from J, leaving 10 bases between. The CDR3: CASSELGLDEQFF. The CDR3 DNA is TGTGCCAGCAGTGAACTTGGCCTCGATGAGCAGTTCTTC. Full variable domain (remainder filled in from reference TRBV2 and TRBJ2-1): EPEVTQTPSHQVTQMGQEVILRCVPISNHLYFYWYRQILGQKVEFLVSFYNNEISEKSEIFDDQFSVERPDGSNFTLKIRSTKLEDSAMYFCASSELGLDEQFFGPGTRLTVL.

The chain has TRBV6-1 and TRBJ1-5, with D perhaps matching TRBD1 (6 bases). Germline V gene lookup returns CDR1 MNHNS and CDR2 SASEGT. The CDR3 extends over 16 amino acids. V lost 1 base and J 9 bases, leaving 19 bases between the germline ends. CDR3 amino acids: CASSEDQGSGFRPQHF. CDR3 in DNA: TGTGCCAGCAGTGAAGATCAGGGGTCTGGGTTTAGGCCCCAGCATTTT.

This clone was observed a handful of times. The V gene is TRBV4-1, the J gene TRBJ1-5, with TRBD1 matching over 9 bases. Germline V gives CDR1 MGHRA, CDR2 YSYEKL. The V segment lost 6 bases and the J segment 3 bases; nucleotides outside the gene matches: 9. This CDR3 spans 16 amino acids. CDR3 nucleotides: TGCGCCAGCAGGAACACAGGGGGCGCCGACAATCAGCCCCAGCATTTT. It is translated as CASRNTGGADNQPQHF.

The chain employs TRBV30 and TRBJ2-7, with TRBD2 identical over 7 bases. V shed 4 bases and J 2 bases; nucleotides not matched to a gene: 5. Germline CDR1 reads GTSNPN; CDR2 reads SVGIG (reference sequence). The CDR3 length is 13 residues. CDR3 coding DNA: TGTGCCTGGACTAGCGGAGGGACCTACGAGCAGTACTTC. Residues: CAWTSGGTYEQYF.

The rearrangement uses TRBV30 and TRBJ2-7; the D gene is possibly TRBD2 (6 bases). The CDR3 extends over 12 amino acids. The ends were cut back, 2 bases at V and 4 bases at J, with 9 bases in the middle. Germline lookup yields CDR1 GTSNPN and CDR2 SVGIG (reference sequence). CDR3 sequence: CAWSRDWYEQYF. The CDR3 DNA reads as TGTGCCTGGAGTCGGGACTGGTACGAGCAGTACTTC.

CDR3 nucleotides: TGTGCCAGCAGCCCCGATGTCGGGTTAGTGAACACTGAAGCTTTCTTT. It encodes CASSPDVGLVNTEAFF. The V call is TRBV9, the J call TRBJ1-1; D gene unclear. V was clipped by 4 bases and J by 0 bases, with 16 bases between them. The germline CDR1 and CDR2 sequences are SGDLS and YYNGEE. The CDR3 is 16 residues long.

This clone was seen a few times. The chain recombines TRBV28 with TRBJ2-7; possibly TRBD1 for D (5 bases). CDR1 is MDHEN and CDR2 is SYDVKM in the germline V gene. Trimming shortened V by 6 bases and J by 12 bases, and 18 bases separated the two germline ends. CDR3 length: 12 residues. This CDR3 reads CASRPPIGEPYF. The CDR3 DNA reads as TGTGCCAGCAGACCGCCCATAGGGGAACCGTACTTC.

This rearrangement joins TRBV6-5 to TRBJ1-2; D may be TRBD1 (6 bases). The CDR3 has 13 residues. The V end lost 6 bases, the J end lost 6 bases, and 14 bases lay between the germline ends. CDR1 and CDR2 (germline): MNHEY, SVGAGI. This CDR3 is CASRKQGADGYTF. In DNA, the CDR3 is TGTGCCAGCAGGAAACAGGGAGCGGATGGCTACACCTTC.

This sequence joins TRBV11-2 and TRBJ2-3; weak D call: TRBD1 (5 bases). Looked up from germline, CDR1 is SGHAT and CDR2 is FQNNGV. The CDR3 loop spans 16 amino acids. The V end was cut by 5 bases, the J end by 2 bases, with 17 bases between. The CDR3 spells CASSPPDGHFTDTQYF. CDR3 sequence (DNA): TGTGCCAGCAGCCCCCCAGACGGACACTTCACAGATACGCAGTATTTT. The full variable domain, with the rest looked up from reference TRBV11-2 and TRBJ2-3, is EAGVAQSPRYKIIEKRQSVAFWCNPISGHATLYWYQQILGQGPKLLIQFQNNGVVDDSQLPKDRFSAERLKGVDSTLKIQPAKLEDSAVYLCASSPPDGHFTDTQYFGPGTRLTVL.

The chain joins TRBV10-2 to TRBJ1-1, with a tentative D call TRBD1 (6 bases). V lost 2 bases and J lost 7, with 8 bases in between. Looked up from germline, CDR1 is WSHSY and CDR2 is SAAADI. This CDR3 is built from 12 residues. The CDR3 region has the DNA TGCGCCAGCAGTGAGGTGGACAGTGAAGCTTTCTTT. Protein: CASSEVDSEAFF.

V is TRBV30 and J is TRBJ1-2, with 9 bases lining up with TRBD1. There are 14 residues in the CDR3. Germline CDR1 and CDR2: GTSNPN and SVGIG (reference sequence). V gave up 4 bases and J gave up 4 bases; unmatched junction bases: 7. CDR3 amino acids: CAWTPGTGTYGYTF. In nucleotides, the CDR3 is TGTGCCTGGACCCCCGGGACAGGGACCTATGGCTACACCTTC.

This clone was detected once. The gene calls are TRBV29-1 and TRBJ2-1, with D perhaps TRBD2 (6 bases). Germline CDR1 SQVTM, CDR2 ANQGSEA. The germline V and J ends were trimmed by 6 bases and 0 bases, with 18 bases remaining between them. This CDR3 has 16 residues. CDR3 coding DNA: TGCAGCGTACCCCTAGCGCGTTCCAGCTCCTACAATGAGCAGTTCTTC. Protein: CSVPLARSSSYNEQFF.

The chain uses TRBV11-3 and TRBJ2-7, with 10 bases matching TRBD1. Trimming at V came to 5 bases and at J to 2 bases, leaving 3 bases not matched to a gene. This CDR3 region has 14 residues. The germline V gene has CDR1 SGHNT and CDR2 YENEEA. DNA for the CDR3: TGTGCCAGCAGCCAAGGACAGGGGGCCTACGAGCAGTACTTC. It is translated as CASSQGQGAYEQYF.

The chain employs TRBV7-9 and TRBJ2-1, with 12 bases lining up with TRBD2. Germline CDR1 and CDR2: SEHNR and FQNEAQ (reference sequence). CDR3 length: 17 amino acids. The V and J ends lost 3 bases and 1 base, in that order; junction bases with no gene match: 4. This CDR3 is CASSFGLAGNSYNEQFF. The CDR3 nucleotides read TGTGCCAGCAGCTTCGGACTAGCGGGAAATTCCTACAATGAGCAGTTCTTC.

This chain joins TRBV6-6 and TRBJ1-4; maybe TRBD1 (5 bases). The germline CDR1 and CDR2 sequences are MNHNY and SVGAGI (reference sequence). The V gene lost 6 bases and the J gene lost 8 bases, with 13 bases spanning the gap. The CDR3 sequence is 13 residues long. The CDR3 sequence: CASRDIANEKLFF. The CDR3 coding sequence is TGTGCCAGCAGGGACATAGCCAACGAAAAACTGTTTTTT.

V and J are TRBV14 and TRBJ2-6, with TRBD1 matching 8 bases. The V and J ends lost 6 bases and 0 bases, in that order; junction bases with no gene match: 13. Germline CDR1 is SGHDN and CDR2 is FVKESK. The CDR3 is 19 amino acids. The CDR3 spells CASSPIGRGPYSGANVLTF. CDR3 DNA sequence: TGTGCCAGCAGTCCGATCGGCAGGGGGCCTTACTCTGGGGCCAACGTCCTGACTTTC.

This clone was counted only a few times. The rearrangement uses TRBV5-1 and TRBJ1-5; tentative D call: TRBD1 (5 bases). V was clipped by 2 bases and J by 3 bases, with 12 bases between them. CDR3 length equals 15 residues. Germline CDR1 SGHRS, CDR2 YFSETQ. CDR3 in amino acids: CASSLMPGNNQPQHF. The CDR3 DNA reads TGCGCCAGCAGCTTAATGCCAGGGAACAATCAGCCCCAGCATTTT. The full variable domain, with the rest looked up from reference TRBV5-1 and TRBJ1-5, is KAGVTQTPRYLIKTRGQQVTLSCSPISGHRSVSWYQQTPGQGLQFLFEYFSETQRNKGNFPGRFSGRQFSNSRSEMNVSTLELGDSALYLCASSLMPGNNQPQHFGDGTRLSIL.

The chain joins TRBV5-6 to TRBJ2-5; perhaps TRBD1 as D (5 bases). This CDR3 spans 17 amino acids. The germline gives CDR1 SGHDT, CDR2 YYEEEE. The V end lost 1 base, the J end lost 1 base, and 17 bases lay between the germline ends. CDR3 bases: TGTGCCAGCAGCTTGTCCGGACATGCTGTCTCCCAAGAGACCCAGTACTTC. Amino acid sequence: CASSLSGHAVSQETQYF.

The chain joins TRBV19 to TRBJ2-2; D not resolved. The CDR3 length is 16 residues. V dropped 3 bases and J dropped 6 bases, with 17 bases sitting between them. Germline V lookup: CDR1 LNHDA, CDR2 SQIVND (reference sequence). The CDR3 bases are TGTGCCAGTAGTATCATGGTTTTAGTTGGTCCCGGGGAGCTGTTTTTT. It is translated as CASSIMVLVGPGELFF.

The chain has TRBV7-2 and TRBJ2-7, with 11 bases that match TRBD2. The length of the CDR3 is 14 residues. Germline V gene sequence: CDR1 SGHTA, CDR2 FQGNSA. The V gene end was trimmed by 4 bases and the J gene end by 6 bases; junction bases not matched to a gene: 5. CDR3 coding DNA: TGTGCCAGCAGCTGGACTAGCGGGCCCGTCGAGCAGTACTTC. Its protein is CASSWTSGPVEQYF.

V is TRBV5-4 and J is TRBJ1-1; a weak D match, TRBD1 (5 bases). Germline V gene lookup returns CDR1 SGHNT and CDR2 YYREEE (reference sequence). Trimming pared 2 bases from V and 3 bases from J, leaving 11 bases between. The CDR3 extends over 14 amino acids. CDR3 sequence: CASSFRDIDTEAFF. CDR3 nucleotide sequence: TGTGCCAGCAGCTTCAGGGATATCGACACTGAAGCTTTCTTT.

For this clone: Other nucleotide sequences from this sample produce the same CDR3. The rearrangement links TRBV7-2 to TRBJ2-1; D remains ambiguous. Trimming shortened V by 2 bases and J by 3 bases, and 5 bases separated the two germline ends. CDR3 length: 13 amino acids. The germline CDR1 and CDR2 sequences are SGHTA and FQGNSA. The CDR3 coding sequence is TGTGCCAGCAGCTTATATAACTACAATGAGCAGTTCTTC. It yields the protein CASSLYNYNEQFF.

The chain recombines TRBV30 with TRBJ1-1, with 8 bases lining up with TRBD1. J gave up 3 bases and V 3 bases, and 9 bases lay outside the gene matches. The germline gives CDR1 GTSNPN, CDR2 SVGIG (reference sequence). There are 15 residues in the CDR3. The CDR3 spells CAWRGPGGAYTEAFF. The DNA for the CDR3 is TGTGCCTGGAGGGGCCCAGGGGGCGCGTACACTGAAGCTTTCTTT.